A single T cell receptor beta chain is shown here with its context. The sample originates from a study of blood T cell repertoires in COVID-19. On the study more broadly: Whether acute or convalescent, the COVID-19 samples came from the United States, Italy and Spain. The cDNA or gDNA used as material had been derived from T cells, B-cell-depleted T cells, or PBMCs.

Using immunoSEQ multiplex PCR, the repertoire was profiled, and TCRdb retains in-frame clones only, with some absent. The table lists a few hundred thousand clones, approximately 80% of them singletons. The specimen was peripheral blood. The source of this sequence is a woman in her thirties or forties who had recovered from COVID-19.

The CDR3 DNA is TGTGCCAGCAGTCAGATGGAAGAGACCCAGTACTTC. It is translated as CASSQMEETQYF. The rearrangement uses TRBV6-5 and TRBJ2-5; the D is unclear. V shed 5 bases and J shed 3 bases, with 7 bases lying between them. Germline CDR1 MNHEY, CDR2 SVGAGI. The CDR3 has 12 residues.